This passage covers 19 T cell receptor beta chains from one sample sequenced in a study of T cells in Graves' hyperthyroidism and ophthalmopathy. TCR beta CDR3 regions were amplified from RNA transcripts. TCR CDR3 underwent first-round RT-PCR with the HTBI primer set. TCRdb redid the calling of the multiplex PCR reads with MiXCR, one entry per CDR3 protein. The sample carries about 350,000 distinct CDR3 sequences, about an eighth recorded once. Sequenced material: blood. All receptors derive from a middle-aged woman with Graves' ophthalmopathy.

This clonotype showed up many times. This rearrangement joins TRBV28 to TRBJ1-2; D uncertain. The CDR3 consists of 13 residues. Germline V lookup: CDR1 MDHEN, CDR2 SYDVKM. V was cut by 5 bases and J by 3 bases, with 10 bases left in between. The CDR3 DNA is TGTGCCAGCAGTCCCGCCGGTTACTATGGCTACACCTTC. Protein product: CASSPAGYYGYTF.

This clonotype was found many times. V usage is TRBV12-3 or TRBV12-4 and J usage is TRBJ2-2, with D possibly matching TRBD1 (5 bases). Trimming stripped 6 bases from V and 1 base from J, with 9 bases between. The CDR3 consists of 14 residues. CDR3 nucleotide sequence: TGTGCCAGCAGCCAGACAGTGAACACCGGGGAGCTGTTTTTT. Translated: CASSQTVNTGELFF.

This clonotype was observed a handful of times. This chain uses TRBV7-3 with TRBJ2-7; 7 bases map to TRBD1. This CDR3 is built from 15 residues. Germline V gene lookup returns CDR1 SGHTA and CDR2 FQGTGA. Trimming cost V 1 base and J 4 bases; bases outside gene matches: 7. Written as DNA, the CDR3 is TGTGCCAGCAGCTTAAGCGACAGGGCTCAGTACGAGCAGTACTTC. Translating it yields CASSLSDRAQYEQYF. Full variable domain (rest looked up from reference TRBV7-3 and TRBJ2-7): GAGVSQTPSNKVTEKGKYVELRCDPISGHTALYWYRQSLGQGPEFLIYFQGTGAADDSGLPNDRFFAVRPEGSVSTLKIQRTERGDSAVYLCASSLSDRAQYEQYFGPGTRLTVT.

This clonotype has a count of ten or more. This sequence joins TRBV7-9 and TRBJ2-7; D unclear. V was pared by 4 bases and J by 2 bases, with 15 bases between. The CDR3 is 15 amino acids. CDR1 and CDR2 (germline): SEHNR, FQNEAQ (reference sequence). Written as DNA, the CDR3 is TGTGCCAGCAGCTCCCCTTTTGCGCCAACCTACGAGCAGTACTTC. Translating it yields CASSSPFAPTYEQYF.

Details on this clonotype: The conserved closing phenylalanine or tryptophan is absent in this CDR3, likely reflecting a read error. The chain has TRBV11-2 and TRBJ1-2, with D possibly matching TRBD1 (5 bases). V lost 5 bases to trimming and J lost 0 bases, with 19 bases between them. CDR3 length equals 17 residues. Germline values: CDR1 SGHAT, CDR2 FQNNGV. CDR3 residues: CASSDRGWQGSNYGYTL. CDR3 DNA: TGTGCCAGCAGCGATAGAGGTTGGCAGGGCTCTAACTATGGCTACACCCTC.

This clonotype was picked up many times. This chain connects TRBV12-3 or TRBV12-4 to TRBJ2-2, with D possibly TRBD2 on 6 matching bases. CDR3 length equals 15 residues. V shed 6 bases and J shed 2 bases, with 13 bases lying between them. CDR3 residues: CASRSGTQNTGELFF. As DNA, the CDR3 is TGTGCCAGCAGGTCCGGGACTCAAAACACCGGGGAGCTGTTTTTT.

This clonotype occurred a few times. This chain links TRBV7-6 with TRBJ2-2; the match to TRBD2 covers 11 bases. From germline, CDR1 is SGHVS and CDR2 FNYEAQ. The CDR3 has 19 residues. J was trimmed by 0 bases and V by 5 bases; bases with no gene match: 11. The CDR3 DNA sequence: TGTGCCAGCAGCCACACAAGGGGACTAGCGGACGCGAACACCGGGGAGCTGTTTTTT. Translated: CASSHTRGLADANTGELFF.

This clonotype occurred many times. V is TRBV2 and J is TRBJ1-4, with 8 bases matching TRBD1. Germline values: CDR1 SNHLY, CDR2 FYNNEI. This CDR3 spans 15 amino acids. V lost 4 bases to trimming and J lost 3 bases; unmatched junction nucleotides: 4. CDR3 sequence (DNA): TGTGCCAGCAGTGGGAGGGGACAGGCTAATGAAAAACTGTTTTTT. Protein: CASSGRGQANEKLFF.

This sequence joins TRBV16 and TRBJ2-3; D uncertain. V was clipped by 4 bases and J by 3 bases, with 11 bases between them. Germline V CDR1 and CDR2: KGHSY, FQNENV. This CDR3 spans 14 amino acids. The chain's CDR3 is CASSPSDVTDTQYF. The CDR3 region has the DNA TGTGCCAGCAGCCCTAGTGACGTGACAGATACGCAGTATTTT.

This clonotype was seen more than once but under ten times. The V and J genes are TRBV18 and TRBJ2-7, with 8 bases identical to TRBD2. The CDR3 loop spans 15 amino acids. V lost 5 bases and J lost 0; bases outside the gene matches: 6. Germline values: CDR1 KGHSH, CDR2 LQKENI. CDR3: CASSLLAESSYEQYF. In DNA, the CDR3 is TGTGCCAGCTCATTACTAGCGGAAAGCTCCTACGAGCAGTACTTC. Filled out from reference TRBV18 and TRBJ2-7, the complete variable domain reads NAGVMQNPRHLVRRRGQEARLRCSPMKGHSHVYWYRQLPEEGLKFMVYLQKENIIDESGMPKERFSAEFPKEGPSILRIQQVVRGDSAAYFCASSLLAESSYEQYFGPGTRLTVT.

In its sample, this clonotype was seen many times. For the CDR3, the DNA is TGCGCCAGCAGCGCCGACAGGGGGAATGGCTACACCTTC. It translates to CASSADRGNGYTF. V gene TRBV5-1 combines with J gene TRBJ1-2; the match to TRBD1 covers 9 bases. This CDR3 is 13 amino acids long. V lost 4 bases to trimming and J lost 6 bases; unmatched junction nucleotides: 4. The germline CDR1 and CDR2 sequences are SGHRS and YFSETQ. Supplemented by reference TRBV5-1 and TRBJ1-2, the full variable domain reads KAGVTQTPRYLIKTRGQQVTLSCSPISGHRSVSWYQQTPGQGLQFLFEYFSETQRNKGNFPGRFSGRQFSNSRSEMNVSTLELGDSALYLCASSADRGNGYTFGSGTRLTVV.

This rearrangement joins TRBV7-9 to TRBJ2-2; 13 bases match TRBD2. This CDR3 spans 16 amino acids. Trimming took 5 bases from V and 8 from J; bases not matched to a gene: 8. Germline lookup yields CDR1 SEHNR and CDR2 FQNEAQ (reference sequence). CDR3 sequence: CASSNRTSGSWGELFF. Written as DNA, the CDR3 is TGTGCCAGCAGCAACCGGACTAGCGGGAGTTGGGGGGAGCTGTTTTTT.

This chain uses TRBV5-1 with TRBJ1-2; possibly TRBD1 for D (5 bases). The CDR3 spans 14 residues. Germline assignment: CDR1 SGHRS and CDR2 YFSETQ. V lost 3 bases, J lost 6 bases, and 15 bases lay in between. CDR3: CASSSPDGGDGYTF. In DNA, the CDR3 is TGCGCCAGCAGCTCGCCGGACGGGGGAGATGGCTACACCTTC. Full variable domain (outside the CDR3, taken from reference TRBV5-1 and TRBJ1-2): KAGVTQTPRYLIKTRGQQVTLSCSPISGHRSVSWYQQTPGQGLQFLFEYFSETQRNKGNFPGRFSGRQFSNSRSEMNVSTLELGDSALYLCASSSPDGGDGYTFGSGTRLTVV.

This clonotype was seen repeatedly, ten times or more. V usage is TRBV11-2 and J usage is TRBJ2-7, with D hard to call. The V end lost 8 bases, the J end lost 3 bases, and 11 bases lay between the germline ends. Germline V gives CDR1 SGHAT, CDR2 FQNNGV. The CDR3 is 12 amino acids. CDR3 in DNA: TGTGCCAGCGGCCCACGGTACTACGAGCAGTACTTC. This translates into CASGPRYYEQYF.

This clonotype has at least ten counts. This chain joins TRBV6-1 and TRBJ1-1; D is uncertain. This CDR3 is 13 amino acids long. Germline V gene lookup returns CDR1 MNHNS and CDR2 SASEGT. The V end was cut by 0 bases, the J end by 7 bases, with 9 bases between. For the CDR3, the DNA is TGTGCCAGCAGTGAAGCCCGTGGGTTTGAAGCTTTCTTT. As protein: CASSEARGFEAFF.

This clonotype appeared a few times. This sequence may be a read error, since a much larger clone differs from it by one base. V gene TRBV7-9 combines with J gene TRBJ2-7, with D possibly matching TRBD2 (5 bases). CDR1 and CDR2 (germline): SEHNR, FQNEAQ (reference sequence). This CDR3 has 15 residues. CDR3 bases: TGTGCCAACAGCTTAGCGACGACTATGTCCTACGAGCAGTACTTC. Its translation is CANSLATTMSYEQYF. Using reference TRBV7-9 and TRBJ2-7 for the parts outside the CDR3, the full variable domain is DTGVSQNPRHKITKRGQNVTFRCDPISEHNRLYWYRQTLGQGPEFLTYFQNEAQLEKSRLLSDRFSAERPKGSFSTLEIQRTEQGDSAMYLCANSLATTMSYEQYFGPGTRLTVT.

This clonotype has more than one count but fewer than ten. V gene TRBV10-2 combines with J gene TRBJ2-2; D uncertain. CDR1 and CDR2 (germline): WSHSY, SAAADI. The CDR3 contains 13 residues. V shed 5 bases and J shed 3 bases, with 7 bases lying between them. The CDR3 sequence is CASSRVDTGELFF. The DNA for the CDR3 is TGCGCCAGCAGTCGGGTGGACACCGGGGAGCTGTTTTTT.

The sample holds many counts of this clonotype. The rearrangement links TRBV10-3 to TRBJ1-1, with D perhaps matching TRBD1 (6 bases). Germline V lookup: CDR1 ENHRY, CDR2 SYGVKD. The V and J ends lost 9 bases and 1 base respectively, with 12 bases between them. The length of the CDR3 is 13 residues. The CDR3 reads CAIGNRENTEAFF. DNA of the CDR3: TGTGCCATTGGAAACAGGGAGAACACTGAAGCTTTCTTT.

This clonotype was seen repeatedly, ten times or more. The rearrangement uses TRBV12-3 or TRBV12-4 and TRBJ2-3; 12 nucleotides match TRBD2. The CDR3 totals 17 residues. The junction had 9 bases not matched to a gene; V was cut back by 4 bases and J by 4 bases. The CDR3 DNA is TGTGCCAGCAGTTCCAGTACTAGCGGGGGGTACGCAGATACGCAGTATTTT. This sequence encodes CASSSSTSGGYADTQYF.